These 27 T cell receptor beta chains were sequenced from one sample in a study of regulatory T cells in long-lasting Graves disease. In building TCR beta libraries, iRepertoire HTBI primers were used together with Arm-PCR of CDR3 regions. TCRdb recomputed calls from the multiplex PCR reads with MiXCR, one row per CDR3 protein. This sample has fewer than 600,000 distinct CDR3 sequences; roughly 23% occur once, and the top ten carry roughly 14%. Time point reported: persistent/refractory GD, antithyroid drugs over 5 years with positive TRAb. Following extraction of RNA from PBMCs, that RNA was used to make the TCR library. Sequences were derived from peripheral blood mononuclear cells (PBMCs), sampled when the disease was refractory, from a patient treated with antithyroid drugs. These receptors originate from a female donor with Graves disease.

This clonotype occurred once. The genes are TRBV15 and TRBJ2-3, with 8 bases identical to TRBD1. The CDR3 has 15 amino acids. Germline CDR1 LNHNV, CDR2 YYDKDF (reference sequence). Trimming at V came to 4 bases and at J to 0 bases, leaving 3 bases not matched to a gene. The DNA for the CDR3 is TGTGCCACCAGCAATAACAGGGGGAGCACAGATACGCAGTATTTT. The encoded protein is CATSNNRGSTDTQYF.

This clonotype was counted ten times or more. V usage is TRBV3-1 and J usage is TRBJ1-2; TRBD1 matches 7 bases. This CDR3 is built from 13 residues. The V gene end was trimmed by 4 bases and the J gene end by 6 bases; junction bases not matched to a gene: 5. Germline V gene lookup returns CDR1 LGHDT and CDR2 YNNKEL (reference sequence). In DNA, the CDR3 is TGTGCCAGCAGCCTACAGGGGAGCAATGGCTACACCTTC. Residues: CASSLQGSNGYTF.

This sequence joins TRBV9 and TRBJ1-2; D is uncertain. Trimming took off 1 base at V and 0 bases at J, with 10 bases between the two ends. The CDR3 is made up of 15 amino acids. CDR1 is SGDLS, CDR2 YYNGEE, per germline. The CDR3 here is CASSVKSATNYGYTF. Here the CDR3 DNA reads TGTGCCAGCAGCGTAAAGAGTGCTACTAACTATGGCTACACCTTC.

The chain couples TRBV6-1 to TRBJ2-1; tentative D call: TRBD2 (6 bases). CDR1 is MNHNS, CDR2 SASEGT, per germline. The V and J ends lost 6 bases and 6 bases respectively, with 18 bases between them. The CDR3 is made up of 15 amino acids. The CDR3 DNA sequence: TGTGCCAGCAGGATCATACGGGGAGGACGCAATGAGCAGTTCTTC. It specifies CASRIIRGGRNEQFF.

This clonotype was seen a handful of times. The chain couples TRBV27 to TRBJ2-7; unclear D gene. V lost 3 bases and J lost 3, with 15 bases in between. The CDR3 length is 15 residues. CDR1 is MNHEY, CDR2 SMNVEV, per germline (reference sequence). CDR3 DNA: TGTGCCAGCAGTTTGGATGGGGTGGTGAGCTACGAGCAGTACTTC. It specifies CASSLDGVVSYEQYF.

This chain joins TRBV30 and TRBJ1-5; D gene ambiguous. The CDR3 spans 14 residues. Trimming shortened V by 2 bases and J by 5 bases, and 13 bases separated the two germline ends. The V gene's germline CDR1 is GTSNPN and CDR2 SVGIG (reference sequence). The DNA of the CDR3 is TGTGCCTGGAGTCAAGACCAAGGGCATCAGCCCCAGCATTTT. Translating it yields CAWSQDQGHQPQHF.

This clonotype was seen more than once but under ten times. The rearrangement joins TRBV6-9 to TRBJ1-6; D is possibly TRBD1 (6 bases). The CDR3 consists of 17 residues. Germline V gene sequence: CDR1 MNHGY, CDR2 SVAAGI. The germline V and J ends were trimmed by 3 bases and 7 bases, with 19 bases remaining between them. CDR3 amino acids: CASSYSLGTGNNSPLHF. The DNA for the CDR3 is TGTGCCAGCAGTTACTCCCTAGGTACAGGGAACAATTCACCCCTCCACTTT.

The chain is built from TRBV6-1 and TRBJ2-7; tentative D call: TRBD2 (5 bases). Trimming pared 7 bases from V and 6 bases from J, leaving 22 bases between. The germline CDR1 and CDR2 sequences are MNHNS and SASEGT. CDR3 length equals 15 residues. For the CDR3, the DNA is TGTGCCAGCACCTTCGAACAAGCCCTGGCGGGCGAGCAGTACTTC. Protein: CASTFEQALAGEQYF.

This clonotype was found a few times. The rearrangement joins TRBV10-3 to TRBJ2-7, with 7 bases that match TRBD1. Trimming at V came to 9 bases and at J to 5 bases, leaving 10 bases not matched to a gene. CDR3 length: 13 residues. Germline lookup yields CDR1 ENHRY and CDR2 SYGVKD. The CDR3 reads CAMGKTGSDEQYF. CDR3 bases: TGTGCCATGGGAAAGACAGGGAGCGACGAGCAGTACTTC.

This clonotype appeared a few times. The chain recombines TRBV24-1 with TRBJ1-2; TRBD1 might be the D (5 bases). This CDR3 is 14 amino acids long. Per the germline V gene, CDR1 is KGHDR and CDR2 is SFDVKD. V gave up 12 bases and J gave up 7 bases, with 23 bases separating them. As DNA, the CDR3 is TGTGCCCTTCCCGACCGGGACGATGGGCCTGGCTACACCTTC. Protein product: CALPDRDDGPGYTF.

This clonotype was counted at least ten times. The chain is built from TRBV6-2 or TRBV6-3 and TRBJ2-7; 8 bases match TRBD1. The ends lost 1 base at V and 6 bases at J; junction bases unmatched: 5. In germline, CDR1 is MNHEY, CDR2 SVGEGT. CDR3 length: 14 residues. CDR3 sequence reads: CASSYLDRAPEQYF. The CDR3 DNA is TGTGCCAGCAGTTACTTGGACAGGGCTCCCGAGCAGTACTTC.

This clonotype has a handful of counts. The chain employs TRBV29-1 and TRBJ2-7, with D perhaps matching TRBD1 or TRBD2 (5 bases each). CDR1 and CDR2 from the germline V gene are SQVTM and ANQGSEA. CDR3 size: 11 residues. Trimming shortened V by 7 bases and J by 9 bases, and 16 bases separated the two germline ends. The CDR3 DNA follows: TGCAGCGCAATGGACTCCCAGGGGCAGTACTTC. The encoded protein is CSAMDSQGQYF.

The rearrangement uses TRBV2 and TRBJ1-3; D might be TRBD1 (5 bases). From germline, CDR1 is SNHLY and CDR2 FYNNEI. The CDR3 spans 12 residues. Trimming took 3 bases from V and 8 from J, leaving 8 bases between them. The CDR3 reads CASSEGGDTIYF. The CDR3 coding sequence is TGTGCCAGCAGTGAGGGAGGGGACACCATATATTTT.

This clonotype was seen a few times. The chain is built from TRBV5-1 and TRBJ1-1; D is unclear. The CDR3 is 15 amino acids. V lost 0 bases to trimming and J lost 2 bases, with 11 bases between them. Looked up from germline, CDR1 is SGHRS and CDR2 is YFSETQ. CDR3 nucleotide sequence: TGCGCCAGCAGCTTGGTAGGAGGGATAAACACTGAAGCTTTCTTT. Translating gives CASSLVGGINTEAFF.

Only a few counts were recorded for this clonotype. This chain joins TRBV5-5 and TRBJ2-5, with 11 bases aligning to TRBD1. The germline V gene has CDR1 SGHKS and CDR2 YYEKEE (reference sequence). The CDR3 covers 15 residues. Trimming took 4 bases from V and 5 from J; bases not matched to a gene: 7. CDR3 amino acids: CASSGWTGGLETQYF. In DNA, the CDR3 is TGTGCCAGCAGCGGATGGACAGGGGGCCTGGAGACCCAGTACTTC.

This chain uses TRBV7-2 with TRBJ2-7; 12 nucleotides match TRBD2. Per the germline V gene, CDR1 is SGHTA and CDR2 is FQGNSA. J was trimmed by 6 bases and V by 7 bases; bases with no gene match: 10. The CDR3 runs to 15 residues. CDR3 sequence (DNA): TGTGCCAGCACCTTTACGGGACTAGCGGGTTCCGAGCAGTACTTC. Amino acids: CASTFTGLAGSEQYF. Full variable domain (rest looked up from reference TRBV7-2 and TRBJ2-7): GAGVSQSPSNKVTEKGKDVELRCDPISGHTALYWYRQSLGQGLEFLIYFQGNSAPDKSGLPSDRFSAERTGGSVSTLTIQRTQQEDSAVYLCASTFTGLAGSEQYFGPGTRLTVT.

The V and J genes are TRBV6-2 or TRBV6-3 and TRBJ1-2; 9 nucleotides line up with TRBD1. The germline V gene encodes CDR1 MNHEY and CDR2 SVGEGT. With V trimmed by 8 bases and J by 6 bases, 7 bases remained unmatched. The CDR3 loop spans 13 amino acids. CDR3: CASCRDRVNGYTF. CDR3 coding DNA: TGTGCCAGCTGTCGGGACAGGGTGAATGGCTACACCTTC.

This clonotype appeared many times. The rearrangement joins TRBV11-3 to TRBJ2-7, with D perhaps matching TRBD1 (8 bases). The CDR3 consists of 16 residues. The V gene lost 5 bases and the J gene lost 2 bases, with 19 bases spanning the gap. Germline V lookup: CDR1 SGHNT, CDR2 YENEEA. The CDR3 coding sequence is TGTGCCAGCAGCGCCGGACAGGGAGGGCCAACCTACGAGCAGTACTTC. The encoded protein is CASSAGQGGPTYEQYF. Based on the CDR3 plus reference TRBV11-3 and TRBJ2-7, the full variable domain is EAGVVQSPRYKIIEKKQPVAFWCNPISGHNTLYWYLQNLGQGPELLIRYENEEAVDDSQLPKDRFSAERLKGVDSTLKIQPAELGDSAVYLCASSAGQGGPTYEQYFGPGTRLTVT.

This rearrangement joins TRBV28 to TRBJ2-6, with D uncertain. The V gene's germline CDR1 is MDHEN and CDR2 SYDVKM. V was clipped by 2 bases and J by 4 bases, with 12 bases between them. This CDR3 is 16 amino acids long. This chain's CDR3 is CASSLNSLAGANVLTF. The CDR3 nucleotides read TGTGCCAGCAGTTTAAACAGTCTGGCAGGGGCCAACGTCCTGACTTTC.

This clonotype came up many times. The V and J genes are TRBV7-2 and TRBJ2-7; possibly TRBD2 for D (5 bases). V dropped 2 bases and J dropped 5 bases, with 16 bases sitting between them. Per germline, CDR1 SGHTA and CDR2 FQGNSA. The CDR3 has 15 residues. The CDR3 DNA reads TGTGCCAGCAGCTTATTTTACGGAGGAGGTAACGAGCAGTACTTC. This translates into CASSLFYGGGNEQYF.

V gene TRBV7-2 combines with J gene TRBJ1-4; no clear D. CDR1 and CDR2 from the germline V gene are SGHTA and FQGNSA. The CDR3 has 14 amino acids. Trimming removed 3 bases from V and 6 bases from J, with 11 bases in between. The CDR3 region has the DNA TGTGCCAGCAGCTTGTGGGGAGGTGATGAAAAACTGTTTTTT. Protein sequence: CASSLWGGDEKLFF.

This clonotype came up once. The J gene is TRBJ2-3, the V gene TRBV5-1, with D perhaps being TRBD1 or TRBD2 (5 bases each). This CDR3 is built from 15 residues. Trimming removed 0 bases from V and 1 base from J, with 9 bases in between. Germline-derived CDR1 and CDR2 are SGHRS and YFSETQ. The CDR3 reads CASSLDGGGTDTQYF. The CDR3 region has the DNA TGCGCCAGCAGCTTGGATGGGGGAGGCACAGATACGCAGTATTTT.

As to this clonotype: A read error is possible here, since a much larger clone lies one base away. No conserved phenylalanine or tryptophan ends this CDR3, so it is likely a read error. The CDR3 spells CASSARRDANSPLHS. CDR3 coding DNA: TGTGCCAGCAGCGCTCGGCGAGATGCTAATTCACCCCTCCACTCT. The V and J genes are TRBV9 and TRBJ1-6; D not resolved. Germline CDR1 SGDLS, CDR2 YYNGEE. V was pared by 3 bases and J by 6 bases, with 13 bases between. The CDR3 covers 15 residues.

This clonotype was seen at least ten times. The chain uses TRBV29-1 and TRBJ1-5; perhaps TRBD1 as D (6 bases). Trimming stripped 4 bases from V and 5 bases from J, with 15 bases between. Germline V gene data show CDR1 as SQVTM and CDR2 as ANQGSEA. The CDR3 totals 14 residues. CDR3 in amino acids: CSVGGAGRDQPQHF. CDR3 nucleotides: TGCAGCGTTGGGGGGGCGGGCCGCGATCAGCCCCAGCATTTT.

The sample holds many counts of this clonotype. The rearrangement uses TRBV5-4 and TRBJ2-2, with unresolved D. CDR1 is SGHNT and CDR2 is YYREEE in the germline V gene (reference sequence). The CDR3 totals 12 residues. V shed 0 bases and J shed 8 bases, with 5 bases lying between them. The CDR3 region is CASSLAWGELFF. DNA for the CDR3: TGTGCCAGCAGCTTGGCGTGGGGGGAGCTGTTTTTT.

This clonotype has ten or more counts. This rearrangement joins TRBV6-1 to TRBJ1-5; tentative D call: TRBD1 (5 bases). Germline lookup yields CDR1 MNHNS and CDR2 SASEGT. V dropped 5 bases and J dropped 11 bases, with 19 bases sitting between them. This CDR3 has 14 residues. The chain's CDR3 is CASSTHGTQVAQHF. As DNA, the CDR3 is TGTGCCAGCAGTACCCACGGGACCCAGGTGGCCCAGCATTTT.

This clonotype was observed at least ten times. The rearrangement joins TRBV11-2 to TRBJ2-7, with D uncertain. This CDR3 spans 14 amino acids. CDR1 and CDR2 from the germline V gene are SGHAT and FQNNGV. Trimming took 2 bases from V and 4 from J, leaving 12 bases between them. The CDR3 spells CASSLMPQSYEQYF. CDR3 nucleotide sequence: TGTGCCAGCAGCTTAATGCCACAGTCATACGAGCAGTACTTC.